These 29 T cell receptor beta chains originate from one sample sequenced in a study of T cell responses to AZD1222 COVID-19 vaccine. Produced via immunoSEQ multiplex PCR; TCRdb's table is partial and in-frame only. The table shows about 110,000 clones, with approximately 96% occurring only once. This sample comprised peripheral blood, obtained on day 0 of AZD1222 vaccination. All receptors come from an adult in good health.

This CDR3 reads CASSRGSTYYEQYF. CDR3 nucleotides: TGTGCCAGCAGTCGGGGATCCACCTACTACGAGCAGTACTTC. The J gene is TRBJ2-7, the V gene TRBV11-3; D might be TRBD2 (5 bases). The CDR3 contains 14 residues. Germline V gene sequence: CDR1 SGHNT, CDR2 YENEEA. Trimming left V 6 bases short and J 3 bases short, with 15 bases between.

CDR3 protein: CASSLGTGGVRDTEAFF. For the CDR3, the DNA is TGTGCCAGCAGCTTAGGAACAGGGGGCGTAAGGGACACTGAAGCTTTCTTT. The chain links TRBV7-8 to TRBJ1-1; 9 nucleotides line up with TRBD1. This CDR3 comprises 17 residues. Losses at the gene ends were 1 base for V and 3 bases for J; bases not matched to a gene: 9. CDR1 and CDR2 (germline): SGHVS, FQNEAQ.

The gene calls are TRBV6-2 or TRBV6-3 and TRBJ1-2; D ambiguous. CDR3 size: 12 residues. From germline, CDR1 is MNHEY and CDR2 SVGEGT. Trimming shortened V by 6 bases and J by 7 bases, and 12 bases separated the two germline ends. For the CDR3, the DNA is TGTGCCAGCAGCCCTTTTGCGGGTGGCTACACCTTC. This gives the protein CASSPFAGGYTF.

The chain uses TRBV7-2 and TRBJ1-5; D is undetermined. Germline CDR1 is SGHTA and CDR2 is FQGNSA. The CDR3 contains 14 residues. Trimming removed 5 bases from V and 1 base from J, with 9 bases in between. CDR3 residues: CASSPELSNQPQHF. The DNA of the CDR3 is TGTGCCAGCAGCCCCGAGCTGAGCAATCAGCCCCAGCATTTT.

V gene TRBV9 combines with J gene TRBJ1-1, with D possibly TRBD1 on 5 matching bases. Trimming left V 0 bases short and J 4 bases short, with 10 bases between. This CDR3 is built from 14 residues. Germline CDR1 reads SGDLS; CDR2 reads YYNGEE. The CDR3 region is CASSVGMGGTEAFF. The CDR3, as DNA: TGTGCCAGCAGCGTAGGTATGGGGGGCACTGAAGCTTTCTTT.

J is TRBJ2-6 and V is TRBV7-6, with 8 bases that match TRBD1. The CDR3 is 15 amino acids. J was trimmed by 2 bases and V by 5 bases; bases with no gene match: 2. Germline values: CDR1 SGHVS, CDR2 FNYEAQ. This CDR3 reads CASSPGGAGANVLTF. The CDR3 DNA reads as TGTGCCAGCAGCCCAGGGGGCGCTGGGGCCAACGTCCTGACTTTC.

V usage is TRBV6-5 and J usage is TRBJ1-1; D unresolved. V was shortened by 6 bases and J by 1 base, with 12 bases between the two germline ends. Germline V gene data show CDR1 as MNHEY and CDR2 as SVGAGI. The CDR3 has 14 residues. Here the CDR3 reads CASSPDRANTEAFF. DNA for the CDR3: TGTGCCAGCAGCCCCGACCGGGCGAACACTGAAGCTTTCTTT.

This chain links TRBV4-1 with TRBJ2-7; 10 positions agree with TRBD2. V dropped 4 bases and J dropped 6; count of bases not matched to a gene: 21. CDR1 MGHRA and CDR2 YSYEKL come from the germline V gene. The CDR3 has 19 amino acids. The CDR3 nucleotides are TGCGCCAGCAGCCTGAGGGGCCAGGAGCTAGCGGGAGATCCTCTCGAGCAGTACTTC. This sequence encodes CASSLRGQELAGDPLEQYF.

The gene calls are TRBV27 and TRBJ2-1, with D perhaps matching TRBD2 (5 bases). V dropped 8 bases and J dropped 5 bases, with 25 bases sitting between them. CDR1 is MNHEY, CDR2 SMNVEV, per germline (reference sequence). The length of the CDR3 is 17 residues. This chain's CDR3 is CASASPGRDYPHNEQFF. As DNA, the CDR3 is TGTGCCAGCGCCTCTCCCGGAAGAGACTACCCTCACAATGAGCAGTTCTTC.

The V gene is TRBV28, the J gene TRBJ2-1; TRBD2 matches at 10 bases. There are 16 residues in the CDR3. Trimming cost V 5 bases and J 6 bases; bases outside gene matches: 10. From germline, CDR1 is MDHEN and CDR2 SYDVKM. DNA for the CDR3: TGTGCCAGCAGTCCTCGGCTAGCGGGAGTTGGCAATGAGCAGTTCTTC. It is translated as CASSPRLAGVGNEQFF.

This clone is a singleton in its sample. The chain uses TRBV6-5 and TRBJ1-1; the D is unclear. From germline, CDR1 is MNHEY and CDR2 SVGAGI. This CDR3 has 14 amino acids. The ends were cut back, 2 bases at V and 11 bases at J, with 18 bases in the middle. The CDR3 DNA reads TGTGCCAGCAGTTACGAGACACACTCCGTCCGGGCTTTCTTT. This gives the protein CASSYETHSVRAFF.

This sequence joins TRBV30 and TRBJ1-2; D not certain. Germline values: CDR1 GTSNPN, CDR2 SVGIG (reference sequence). This CDR3 has 12 residues. The V end lost 3 bases, the J end lost 0 bases, and 5 bases lay between the germline ends. CDR3 region: CAWSLTNYGYTF. CDR3 DNA sequence: TGTGCCTGGAGCCTTACTAACTATGGCTACACCTTC.

The chain uses TRBV11-3 and TRBJ2-1; D is undetermined. CDR1 is SGHNT, CDR2 YENEEA, per germline. V was pared by 0 bases and J by 4 bases, with 7 bases between. This CDR3 comprises 14 residues. The chain's CDR3 is CASSLDNKYNEQFF. The CDR3 DNA reads TGTGCCAGCAGCTTAGATAACAAATACAATGAGCAGTTCTTC.

The genes are TRBV19 and TRBJ1-3; D gene unclear. The V end lost 6 bases, the J end lost 0 bases, and 12 bases lay between the germline ends. CDR1 and CDR2 (germline): LNHDA, SQIVND (reference sequence). The CDR3 length is 15 residues. CDR3 sequence (DNA): TGTGCCAGTAGAAAGGAGATATTCTCTGGAAACACCATATATTTT. Residues: CASRKEIFSGNTIYF.

The genes are TRBV5-1 and TRBJ1-2, with D hard to call. Per germline, CDR1 SGHRS and CDR2 YFSETQ. The V gene lost 0 bases and the J gene lost 13 bases, with 10 bases spanning the gap. This CDR3 is built from 11 residues. CDR3: CASSLEERPTF. CDR3 bases: TGCGCCAGCAGCTTGGAAGAGCGCCCCACCTTC.

This chain connects TRBV7-9 to TRBJ2-7; 8 bases map to TRBD1. CDR3 length: 12 amino acids. V shed 10 bases, J shed 5 bases, and the junction held 7 bases outside the gene matches. The V gene's germline CDR1 is SEHNR and CDR2 FQNEAQ (reference sequence). CDR3 amino acids: CATLQGGDEQYF. The CDR3 region has the DNA TGTGCCACGCTACAGGGGGGTGACGAGCAGTACTTC.

The CDR3 nucleotides read TGTGCCAGCAGTAAGGGGGTTACTGGAAACACCATATATTTT. Protein sequence: CASSKGVTGNTIYF. The chain combines TRBV6-5 with TRBJ1-3; perhaps TRBD1 as D (6 bases). Germline V gene data show CDR1 as MNHEY and CDR2 as SVGAGI. This CDR3 comprises 14 residues. The V gene lost 5 bases and the J gene lost 2 bases, with 10 bases spanning the gap.

The rearrangement joins TRBV11-2 to TRBJ2-3, with 14 bases that match TRBD2. V trimming: 1 base; J trimming: 2 bases; junction bases outside the gene matches: 5. Germline CDR1 is SGHAT and CDR2 is FQNNGV. The CDR3 extends over 18 amino acids. The chain's CDR3 is CASSLAGLAGGNTDTQYF. The CDR3 DNA follows: TGTGCCAGCAGCTTAGCCGGACTAGCGGGGGGCAACACAGATACGCAGTATTTT. The variable domain in full, completed from reference TRBV11-2 and TRBJ2-3, reads EAGVAQSPRYKIIEKRQSVAFWCNPISGHATLYWYQQILGQGPKLLIQFQNNGVVDDSQLPKDRFSAERLKGVDSTLKIQPAKLEDSAVYLCASSLAGLAGGNTDTQYFGPGTRLTVL.

This chain uses TRBV10-1 with TRBJ2-7; 7 bases match TRBD2. The CDR3 extends over 13 amino acids. Germline V CDR1 and CDR2: WNHNN, SYGVQD (reference sequence). The V gene end was trimmed by 8 bases and the J gene end by 5 bases; junction bases not matched to a gene: 9. The CDR3 DNA reads TGCGCCAGCCAGAGCGGGGATCGGGACGAGCAGTACTTC. This gives the protein CASQSGDRDEQYF.

V and J are TRBV12-5 and TRBJ1-5; D unresolved. Germline V gives CDR1 LGHNT, CDR2 FRNRAP. V was clipped by 4 bases and J by 0 bases, with 4 bases between them. This CDR3 is 13 amino acids long. This CDR3 is CASGSSSNQPQHF. CDR3 DNA: TGTGCTAGTGGTTCTTCTAGCAATCAGCCCCAGCATTTT.

V gene TRBV6-5 combines with J gene TRBJ1-5; D is uncertain. CDR3 length: 11 residues. The germline CDR1 and CDR2 sequences are MNHEY and SVGAGI. V gave up 8 bases and J gave up 11 bases, with 13 bases separating them. CDR3 loop: CASPSRTAQHF. The CDR3, as DNA: TGTGCCAGCCCGTCACGAACGGCCCAGCATTTT.

The chain uses TRBV19 and TRBJ2-7; D not certain. The V gene's germline CDR1 is LNHDA and CDR2 SQIVND (reference sequence). V was trimmed by 5 bases and J by 0 bases, leaving 11 bases between them. CDR3 length: 14 amino acids. CDR3: CASSFRVGSYEQYF. CDR3 nucleotides: TGTGCCAGTAGTTTCCGGGTAGGCTCCTACGAGCAGTACTTC.

The J gene is TRBJ1-2, the V gene TRBV12-5; weak D call: TRBD1 (6 bases). This CDR3 is 18 amino acids long. Deletions cut 0 bases from V and 4 bases from J, with 21 bases between. Per the germline V gene, CDR1 is LGHNT and CDR2 is FRNRAP. Written as DNA, the CDR3 is TGTGCTAGTGGTTTGGTTAGGCTGGGGGCTGAACTGGTCTATGGCTACACCTTC. This translates into CASGLVRLGAELVYGYTF.

V and J are TRBV5-4 and TRBJ1-2; D is perhaps TRBD1 (5 bases). CDR3 length: 14 residues. The ends were cut back, 3 bases at V and 1 base at J, with 10 bases in the middle. The germline gives CDR1 SGHNT, CDR2 YYREEE (reference sequence). CDR3: CASSSYQGNYGYTF. CDR3 in DNA: TGTGCCAGCAGCTCTTATCAGGGTAACTATGGCTACACCTTC.

This clone was found once. This chain uses TRBV5-6 with TRBJ2-1; a possible D gene is TRBD2 (5 bases). The germline V and J ends were trimmed by 0 bases and 6 bases, with 16 bases remaining between them. The germline V gene encodes CDR1 SGHDT and CDR2 YYEEEE. This CDR3 comprises 16 residues. This CDR3 is CASSLVSGFLANEQFF. The CDR3 region has the DNA TGTGCCAGCAGCTTGGTTTCGGGGTTCCTGGCCAATGAGCAGTTCTTC.

This chain joins TRBV5-5 and TRBJ2-7, with D uncertain. This CDR3 comprises 13 residues. Germline V gene sequence: CDR1 SGHKS, CDR2 YYEKEE (reference sequence). V was cut by 4 bases and J by 1 base, with 9 bases left in between. In DNA, the CDR3 is TGTGCCAGCAGCATCGACATTTCCTACGAGCAGTACTTC. Translated: CASSIDISYEQYF.

The chain combines TRBV7-2 with TRBJ2-7; TRBD2 agrees at 9 bases. J lost 11 bases, V lost 1 base, and 18 bases had no gene match. This CDR3 region has 17 residues. Germline-derived CDR1 and CDR2 are SGHTA and FQGNSA. The CDR3 is CASSLVGLAGIPTSKYF. In nucleotides, the CDR3 is TGTGCCAGCAGCTTAGTTGGGCTAGCGGGGATACCTACGAGCAAGTACTTC.

The CDR3 region has the DNA TGTGCCAGCAGCTTATATGAGGGCACCGGGGAGCTGTTTTTT. Amino acid sequence: CASSLYEGTGELFF. This chain uses TRBV11-2 with TRBJ2-2, with D tentatively TRBD2 (5 bases). Per the germline V gene, CDR1 is SGHAT and CDR2 is FQNNGV. The V end was cut by 2 bases, the J end by 4 bases, with 8 bases between. This CDR3 region has 14 residues.

The chain links TRBV27 to TRBJ2-1, with 8 bases fitting TRBD1. The CDR3 is made up of 14 amino acids. Germline CDR1 MNHEY, CDR2 SMNVEV (reference sequence). The junction had 13 bases not matched to a gene; V was cut back by 6 bases and J by 12 bases. The DNA for the CDR3 is TGTGCCAGCAGCACGACTGGACAGGGAGTTCGGCAGTTCTTC. Protein sequence: CASSTTGQGVRQFF.